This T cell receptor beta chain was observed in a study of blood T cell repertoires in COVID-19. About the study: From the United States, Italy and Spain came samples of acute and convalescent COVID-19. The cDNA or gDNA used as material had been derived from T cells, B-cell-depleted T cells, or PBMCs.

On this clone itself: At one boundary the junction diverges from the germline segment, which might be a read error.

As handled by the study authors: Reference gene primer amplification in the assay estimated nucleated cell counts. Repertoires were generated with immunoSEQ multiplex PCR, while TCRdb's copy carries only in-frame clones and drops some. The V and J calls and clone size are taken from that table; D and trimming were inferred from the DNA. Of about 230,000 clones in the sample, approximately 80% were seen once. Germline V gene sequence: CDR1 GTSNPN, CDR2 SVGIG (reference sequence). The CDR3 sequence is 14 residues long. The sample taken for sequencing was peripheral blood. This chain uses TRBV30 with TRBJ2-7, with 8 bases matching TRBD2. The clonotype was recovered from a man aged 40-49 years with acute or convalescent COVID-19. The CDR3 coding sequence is TGTGCCTGGAGTCCGGGACTAGGGTCCTCCGAGCAGTACTTC. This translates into CAWSPGLGSSEQYF.